The next 31 T cell receptor beta chains were all read from a single sample in a study of T cell responses to AZD1222 COVID-19 vaccine. The assay was immunoSEQ multiplex PCR, and TCRdb's table has in-frame clones only and misses some. The table shows 75,000 to 100,000 clones, with about 89% occurring only once. Sample: peripheral blood, taken on day 0 of AZD1222 vaccination. The source is an adult in good health.

The rearrangement joins TRBV18 to TRBJ1-5; D unclear. The CDR3 is made up of 15 amino acids. With 2 bases removed from V and 4 bases from J, the gap between germline ends came to 12 bases. Per germline, CDR1 KGHSH and CDR2 LQKENI. The CDR3 reads CASSPDSGGNQPQHF. DNA for the CDR3: TGTGCCAGCTCACCAGACTCAGGAGGGAATCAGCCCCAGCATTTT. The full variable domain, rest sourced from reference TRBV18 and TRBJ1-5, is NAGVMQNPRHLVRRRGQEARLRCSPMKGHSHVYWYRQLPEEGLKFMVYLQKENIIDESGMPKERFSAEFPKEGPSILRIQQVVRGDSAAYFCASSPDSGGNQPQHFGDGTRLSIL.

The chain has TRBV5-1 and TRBJ2-3; D is possibly TRBD1 or TRBD2 (5 bases each). Germline lookup yields CDR1 SGHRS and CDR2 YFSETQ. This CDR3 spans 12 amino acids. Trimming removed 3 bases from V and 6 bases from J, with 8 bases in between. CDR3 sequence (DNA): TGCGCCAGCAGCTCCGAGGGGGATACGCAGTATTTT. This gives the protein CASSSEGDTQYF.

This clone was found once. The V gene is TRBV18, the J gene TRBJ1-1; D remains ambiguous. The ends were cut back, 2 bases at V and 4 bases at J, with 8 bases in the middle. The germline gives CDR1 KGHSH, CDR2 LQKENI. The CDR3 runs 13 residues. The CDR3 DNA sequence: TGTGCCAGCTCACCAAACGAAGTCACTGAAGCTTTCTTT. Translated, it gives CASSPNEVTEAFF.

This clone showed up just a few times. CDR3 sequence reads: CASSFRAEAFF. CDR3 nucleotide sequence: TGTGCCAGCAGTTTTCGCGCTGAAGCTTTCTTT. The chain is built from TRBV28 and TRBJ1-1, with D unresolved. The V gene's germline CDR1 is MDHEN and CDR2 SYDVKM. The CDR3 has 11 residues. Trimming removed 3 bases at V and 6 bases at J, with 5 bases between. The full variable domain, rest sourced from reference TRBV28 and TRBJ1-1, is DVKVTQSSRYLVKRTGEKVFLECVQDMDHENMFWYRQDPGLGLRLIYFSYDVKMKEKGDIPEGYSVSREKKERFSLILESASTNQTSMYLCASSFRAEAFFGQGTRLTVV.

The chain couples TRBV19 to TRBJ1-6, with unresolved D. CDR3 length: 16 residues. V lost 5 bases to trimming and J lost 6 bases, with 17 bases between them. CDR1 is LNHDA, CDR2 SQIVND, per germline (reference sequence). DNA for the CDR3: TGTGCCAGTAGTCCAACTGTAGGGTGGAGTAATTCACCCCTCCACTTT. Translation: CASSPTVGWSNSPLHF.

This chain links TRBV27 with TRBJ2-1, with no clear D. The CDR3 spans 12 residues. Per germline, CDR1 MNHEY and CDR2 SMNVEV (reference sequence). V lost 5 bases and J lost 9, with 11 bases in between. The CDR3 DNA reads TGTGCCAGCAGTAAAACTGATGGTGAGCAGTTCTTC. It is translated as CASSKTDGEQFF.

This chain joins TRBV3-1 (or the pseudogene TRBV3-2) and TRBJ2-4; possible D gene TRBD1, 7 bases. The V end lost 0 bases, the J end lost 9 bases, and 18 bases lay between the germline ends. This CDR3 spans 16 amino acids. Germline CDR1 reads LGHDT; CDR2 reads YNNKEL (reference sequence). The CDR3 coding sequence is TGTGCCAGCAGCCAAGAGGGAGCCAGGGGGGTAGGCATTCAGTACTTC. The encoded protein is CASSQEGARGVGIQYF.

The chain links TRBV14 to TRBJ1-6; D is perhaps TRBD1 (6 bases). The length of the CDR3 is 13 residues. The V gene lost 4 bases and the J gene lost 8 bases, with 9 bases spanning the gap. Germline V CDR1 and CDR2: SGHDN, FVKESK. DNA for the CDR3: TGTGCCAGCAGCCCCAGGACAGATTCACCCCTCCACTTT. Translated: CASSPRTDSPLHF. The variable domain in full, with the rest retrieved from reference TRBV14 and TRBJ1-6, is EAGVTQFPSHSVIEKGQTVTLRCDPISGHDNLYWYRRVMGKEIKFLLHFVKESKQDESGMPNNRFLAERTGGTYSTLKVQPAELEDSGVYFCASSPRTDSPLHFGNGTRLTVT.

CDR3 nucleotides: TGTGCCAGCAGCTTCCGCCCGGGACAGGGTAGAAACACCATATATTTT. Translated, it gives CASSFRPGQGRNTIYF. J is TRBJ1-3 and V is TRBV5-6; 9 bases agree with TRBD1. V trimming: 2 bases; J trimming: 5 bases; junction bases outside the gene matches: 8. Germline lookup yields CDR1 SGHDT and CDR2 YYEEEE. CDR3 size: 16 residues.

The rearrangement links TRBV6-4 to TRBJ2-1; 10 positions agree with TRBD2. V dropped 3 bases and J dropped 6; count of bases not matched to a gene: 5. This CDR3 has 15 amino acids. The germline V gene has CDR1 MRHNA and CDR2 SNTAGT. CDR3 region: CASSDETSGSNEQFF. The CDR3 coding sequence is TGTGCCAGCAGTGATGAGACTAGCGGGTCCAATGAGCAGTTCTTC.

The chain employs TRBV3-1 (or the pseudogene TRBV3-2) and TRBJ2-5, with TRBD2 matching over 11 bases. This CDR3 contains 15 residues. Germline-derived CDR1 and CDR2 are LGHDT and YNNKEL (reference sequence). V gave up 1 base and J gave up 9 bases; unmatched junction bases: 7. The CDR3 sequence: CASSQGASGGRSQYF. For the CDR3, the DNA is TGTGCCAGCAGCCAAGGCGCTAGCGGGGGGAGGTCCCAGTACTTC.

J is TRBJ1-5 and V is TRBV4-3; D possibly corresponds to TRBD1 (6 bases). In germline, CDR1 is LGHNA, CDR2 YSLEER. This CDR3 has 15 amino acids. Trimming cost V 2 bases and J 4 bases, with 12 bases left between them. The chain's CDR3 is CASSQILDSNQPQHF. CDR3 in DNA: TGCGCCAGCAGCCAAATCCTGGACAGTAATCAGCCCCAGCATTTT.

V is TRBV19 and J is TRBJ2-3, with 11 bases matching TRBD2. Germline values: CDR1 LNHDA, CDR2 SQIVND (reference sequence). V dropped 1 base and J dropped 3; count of bases not matched to a gene: 3. The CDR3 sequence is 16 residues long. In nucleotides, the CDR3 is TGTGCCAGTAGTATAGGGACTAGCGGGCGGACAGATACGCAGTATTTT. Its translation: CASSIGTSGRTDTQYF.

This chain joins TRBV6-5 and TRBJ2-2; D is possibly TRBD2 (6 bases). Germline V CDR1 and CDR2: MNHEY, SVGAGI. The CDR3 extends over 14 amino acids. The V and J ends lost 8 bases and 0 bases respectively, with 10 bases between them. The CDR3 region has the DNA TGTGCCAGCTTCCGACTAGCGAACACCGGGGAGCTGTTTTTT. It yields the protein CASFRLANTGELFF.

The chain joins TRBV6-5 to TRBJ2-7; TRBD2 is a possible D gene (5 bases). The CDR3 runs 16 residues. Trimming removed 4 bases from V and 2 bases from J, with 18 bases in between. In germline, CDR1 is MNHEY, CDR2 SVGAGI. CDR3 amino acids: CASSSSLAAGPYEQYF. CDR3 coding DNA: TGTGCCAGCAGTTCTAGCCTCGCGGCAGGACCCTACGAGCAGTACTTC.

The rearrangement joins TRBV18 to TRBJ1-5; D gene unclear. Trimming took off 3 bases at V and 4 bases at J, with 13 bases between the two ends. This CDR3 has 15 residues. Germline V gene sequence: CDR1 KGHSH, CDR2 LQKENI. CDR3 sequence (DNA): TGTGCCAGCTCACCCAGTAGTAACAGAAATCAGCCCCAGCATTTT. Amino acid sequence: CASSPSSNRNQPQHF.

This clone showed up just once. The CDR3 sequence is CSVVPSHLIGTEAFF. The CDR3 region has the DNA TGCAGCGTTGTGCCGTCTCACCTGATAGGCACTGAAGCTTTCTTT. This chain joins TRBV29-1 and TRBJ1-1; D not certain. CDR1 SQVTM and CDR2 ANQGSEA come from the germline V gene. The CDR3 spans 15 residues. V was clipped by 4 bases and J by 4 bases, with 19 bases between them.

CDR3 bases: TGTGCCAGCAGCACCCTCGACAGAGCCTCCGGCTATGGCTACACCTTC. Encoded protein: CASSTLDRASGYGYTF. V is TRBV7-9 and J is TRBJ1-2, with D possibly matching TRBD1 (5 bases). The CDR3 covers 16 residues. Germline lookup yields CDR1 SEHNR and CDR2 FQNEAQ (reference sequence). V lost 5 bases, J lost 4 bases, and 20 bases lay in between. The whole variable domain, filled in from reference TRBV7-9 and TRBJ1-2, reads DTGVSQNPRHKITKRGQNVTFRCDPISEHNRLYWYRQTLGQGPEFLTYFQNEAQLEKSRLLSDRFSAERPKGSFSTLEIQRTEQGDSAMYLCASSTLDRASGYGYTFGSGTRLTVV.

The rearrangement uses TRBV19 and TRBJ2-1; 14 bases are shared with TRBD2. Germline V gene data show CDR1 as LNHDA and CDR2 as SQIVND (reference sequence). This CDR3 is built from 15 residues. V was clipped by 10 bases and J by 7 bases; unmatched bases: 9. CDR3 nucleotides: TGTGCCACCGGGCCCCGGACTAGCGGGAGGAATGAGCAGTTCTTC. Translation gives CATGPRTSGRNEQFF.

The chain employs TRBV18 and TRBJ2-7; D perhaps matches TRBD2 (6 bases). With 2 bases removed from V and 6 bases from J, the gap between germline ends came to 11 bases. Looked up from germline, CDR1 is KGHSH and CDR2 is LQKENI. The CDR3 is 13 amino acids. CDR3 bases: TGTGCCAGCTCACCATCTCCGGGGGTCGAGCAGTACTTC. It yields the protein CASSPSPGVEQYF.

This clone was observed a handful of times. The V and J genes are TRBV12-5 and TRBJ2-1; TRBD2 is a possible D gene (5 bases). This CDR3 contains 15 residues. Germline CDR1 and CDR2: LGHNT and FRNRAP. Trimming removed 0 bases at V and 4 bases at J, with 10 bases between. CDR3 bases: TGTGCTAGTGGTTTGGTATCCGGGAAGTACAATGAGCAGTTCTTC. It encodes CASGLVSGKYNEQFF.

J is TRBJ2-1 and V is TRBV19; TRBD2 aligns across 7 bases. V gave up 3 bases and J gave up 2 bases; unmatched junction bases: 4. CDR1 and CDR2 from the germline V gene are LNHDA and SQIVND (reference sequence). This CDR3 is built from 15 residues. The CDR3 region is CASSITSGTYNEQFF. The CDR3 DNA follows: TGTGCCAGTAGTATCACAAGCGGGACCTACAATGAGCAGTTCTTC.

In its sample, this clone was seen once. This chain connects TRBV28 to TRBJ1-6; D possibly corresponds to TRBD1 (5 bases). The CDR3 length is 15 residues. CDR1 is MDHEN and CDR2 is SYDVKM in the germline V gene. V shed 5 bases and J shed 8 bases, with 16 bases lying between them. The CDR3 sequence is CASSGQSSGDSPLHF. CDR3 DNA: TGTGCCAGCAGTGGACAAAGCAGTGGGGATTCACCCCTCCACTTT. Full variable domain (remainder filled in from reference TRBV28 and TRBJ1-6): DVKVTQSSRYLVKRTGEKVFLECVQDMDHENMFWYRQDPGLGLRLIYFSYDVKMKEKGDIPEGYSVSREKKERFSLILESASTNQTSMYLCASSGQSSGDSPLHFGNGTRLTVT.

V usage is TRBV9 and J usage is TRBJ2-5; no reliable D call. Germline assignment: CDR1 SGDLS and CDR2 YYNGEE. CDR3 length: 13 amino acids. V was shortened by 0 bases and J by 1 base, with 4 bases between the two germline ends. CDR3 protein: CASSVGPQETQYF. The CDR3 DNA reads as TGTGCCAGCAGCGTAGGCCCCCAAGAGACCCAGTACTTC.

This clone appeared once. This sequence joins TRBV18 and TRBJ2-7, with D possibly matching TRBD2 (6 bases). The germline CDR1 and CDR2 sequences are KGHSH and LQKENI. CDR3 size: 17 residues. V was trimmed by 0 bases and J by 3 bases, leaving 18 bases between them. CDR3 protein: CASSPPKISGRDYEQYF. CDR3 DNA: TGTGCCAGCTCACCACCGAAAATCTCAGGGCGGGACTACGAGCAGTACTTC.

The chain is built from TRBV6-5 and TRBJ2-3, with unresolved D. CDR3 size: 14 residues. Germline assignment: CDR1 MNHEY and CDR2 SVGAGI. V was clipped by 6 bases and J by 2 bases, with 12 bases between them. DNA of the CDR3: TGTGCCAGCAGGGCGGACCCGACCACAGATACGCAGTATTTT. Its translation is CASRADPTTDTQYF.

The J gene is TRBJ2-2, the V gene TRBV3-1 (or the pseudogene TRBV3-2); D gene ambiguous. The V end was cut by 4 bases, the J end by 8 bases, with 11 bases between. The CDR3 sequence is 13 residues long. The germline V gene encodes CDR1 LGHDT and CDR2 YNNKEL (reference sequence). The CDR3 nucleotides read TGTGCCAGCAGCCGGACCTGGGGAGGGGAGCTGTTTTTT. This codes for CASSRTWGGELFF.

The chain has TRBV9 and TRBJ2-3; 10 nucleotides align to TRBD2. Germline V lookup: CDR1 SGDLS, CDR2 YYNGEE. The CDR3 totals 24 residues. V shed 1 base and J 0 bases; nucleotides not matched to a gene: 26. The CDR3 DNA follows: TGTGCCAGCAGCGTACCAGCCAAAAAAGAGCGGGGGGGCCAAGAAGACGCTAGCACAGATACGCAGTATTTT. Translated, it gives CASSVPAKKERGGQEDASTDTQYF. Complete variable domain (other parts from reference TRBV9 and TRBJ2-3): DSGVTQTPKHLITATGQRVTLRCSPRSGDLSVYWYQQSLDQGLQFLIQYYNGEERAKGNILERFSAQQFPDLHSELNLSSLELGDSALYFCASSVPAKKERGGQEDASTDTQYFGPGTRLTVL.

This chain uses TRBV5-1 with TRBJ1-1; D is possibly TRBD1 (6 bases). This CDR3 spans 15 amino acids. Germline loops: CDR1 SGHRS, CDR2 YFSETQ. V lost 2 bases and J lost 0, with 11 bases in between. The CDR3 reads CASSFGGPMNTEAFF. Here the CDR3 DNA reads TGCGCCAGCAGCTTTGGGGGGCCCATGAACACTGAAGCTTTCTTT.

CDR3 amino acids: CASSERQAYGYTF. Written as DNA, the CDR3 is TGTGCCAGCAGTGAGAGACAGGCCTATGGCTACACCTTC. V is TRBV6-1 and J is TRBJ1-2, with D possibly TRBD1 on 6 matching bases. The CDR3 sequence is 13 residues long. In germline, CDR1 is MNHNS, CDR2 SASEGT. The ends were cut back, 3 bases at V and 4 bases at J, with 9 bases in the middle.

This chain uses TRBV5-1 with TRBJ1-1, with 11 bases fitting TRBD1. Unmatched junction bases numbered 10, after V lost 2 bases and J lost 1 base. The CDR3 length is 18 residues. From germline, CDR1 is SGHRS and CDR2 YFSETQ. The DNA for the CDR3 is TGCGCCAGCAGCTTAAGGACAGGGGGCTTTTTAAGGAACACTGAAGCTTTCTTT. Residues: CASSLRTGGFLRNTEAFF.